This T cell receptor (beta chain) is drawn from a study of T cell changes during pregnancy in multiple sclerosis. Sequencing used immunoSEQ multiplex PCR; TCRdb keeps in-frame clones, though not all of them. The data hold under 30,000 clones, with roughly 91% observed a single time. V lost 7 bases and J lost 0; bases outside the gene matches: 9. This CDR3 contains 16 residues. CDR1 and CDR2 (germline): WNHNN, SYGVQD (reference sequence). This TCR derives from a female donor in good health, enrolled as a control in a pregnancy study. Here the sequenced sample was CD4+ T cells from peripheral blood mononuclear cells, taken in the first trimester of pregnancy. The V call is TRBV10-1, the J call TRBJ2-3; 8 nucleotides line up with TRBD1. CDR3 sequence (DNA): TGCGCCAGCAATCCATCCAGGGGGCCCAGCACAGATACGCAGTATTTT. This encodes CASNPSRGPSTDTQYF.